Listed below are T cell receptor beta chains from one sample, sequenced in a study of glioma-infiltrating T cells after dendritic cell vaccination. The table came from immunoSEQ multiplex PCR; TCRdb's copy has only in-frame clones and leaves some out. The sample includes about 94,000 clones, approximately 80% of them seen just once. The starting material was blood, obtained after dendritic cell vaccination. The origin of the receptors is a human donor with glioblastoma. Both conserved end residues are part of each CDR3. The size field is filled for only some rows; it gives once, few, many or a size class.

j_call clone_size v_call cdr3_aa
TRBJ1-1 few TRBV5-1 CASSLGGVRTEAFF
TRBJ2-7 NA TRBV11-2 CASSSLGLADYEQYF
TRBJ2-2 NA TRBV13 CASSLRLGRFFGELFF
TRBJ2-5 NA TRBV19 CASSTEASGVWETQYF
TRBJ2-7 NA TRBV6-5 CASSSLGRTTYEQYF
TRBJ2-7 NA TRBV19 CASSIASSSYEQYF
TRBJ2-7 NA TRBV4-2 CASSQDVEAPYEQYF
TRBJ2-7 NA TRBV7-9 CASSSVVYEQYF
TRBJ2-2 NA TRBV14 CASSPLSHSTGELFF
TRBJ2-2 NA TRBV4-2 CASSQGGLADTGELFF